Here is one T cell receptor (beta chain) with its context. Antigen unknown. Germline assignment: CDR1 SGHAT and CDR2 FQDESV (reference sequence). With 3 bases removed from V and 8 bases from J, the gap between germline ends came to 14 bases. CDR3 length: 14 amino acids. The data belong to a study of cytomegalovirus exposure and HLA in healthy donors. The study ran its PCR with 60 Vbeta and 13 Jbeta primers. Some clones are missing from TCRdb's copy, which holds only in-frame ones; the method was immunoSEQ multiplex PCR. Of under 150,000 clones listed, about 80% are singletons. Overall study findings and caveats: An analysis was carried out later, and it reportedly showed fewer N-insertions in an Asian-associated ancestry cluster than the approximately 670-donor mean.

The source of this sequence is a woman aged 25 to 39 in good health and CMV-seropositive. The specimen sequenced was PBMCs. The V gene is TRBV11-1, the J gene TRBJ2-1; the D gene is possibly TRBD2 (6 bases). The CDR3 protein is CASSFGGNRYEQFF. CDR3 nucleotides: TGTGCCAGCAGCTTTGGCGGGAATCGGTATGAGCAGTTCTTC.